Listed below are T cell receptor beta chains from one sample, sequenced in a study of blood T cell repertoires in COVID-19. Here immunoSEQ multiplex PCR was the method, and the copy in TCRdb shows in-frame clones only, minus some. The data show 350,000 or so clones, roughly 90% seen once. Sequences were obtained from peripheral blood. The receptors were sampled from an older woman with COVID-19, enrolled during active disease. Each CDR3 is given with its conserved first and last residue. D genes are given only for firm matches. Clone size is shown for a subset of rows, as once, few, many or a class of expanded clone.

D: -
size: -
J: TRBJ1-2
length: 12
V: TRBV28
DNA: TGTGCCAGCAGCCCACACGGGTTCGGCTACACCTTC
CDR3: CASSPHGFGYTF

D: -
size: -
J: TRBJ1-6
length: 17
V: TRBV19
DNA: TGTGCCAGTAGTAAGGGGCAGGGGACCGTCATGAATTCACCCCTCCACTTT
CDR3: CASSKGQGTVMNSPLHF

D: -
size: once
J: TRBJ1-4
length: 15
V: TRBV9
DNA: TGTGCCAGCAGCGTCAACCCTAATGTTAATGAAAAACTGTTTTTT
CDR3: CASSVNPNVNEKLFF

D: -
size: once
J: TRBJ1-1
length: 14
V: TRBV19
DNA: TGTGCCAGTAGTCCGACAGATCGTTTCACTGAAGCTTTCTTT
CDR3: CASSPTDRFTEAFF

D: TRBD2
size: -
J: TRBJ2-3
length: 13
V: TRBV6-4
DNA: TGTGCCAGCAGTGCGGCGGGGGAAGATACGCAGTATTTT
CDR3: CASSAAGEDTQYF

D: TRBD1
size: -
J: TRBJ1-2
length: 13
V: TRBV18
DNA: TGTGCCAGCTCCGCGACAGGGGACTATGGCTACACCTTC
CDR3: CASSATGDYGYTF

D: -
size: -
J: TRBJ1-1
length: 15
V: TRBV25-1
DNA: TGTGCCAGCAGTGACCGTTACAGAACGAACACTGAAGCTTTCTTT
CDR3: CASSDRYRTNTEAFF

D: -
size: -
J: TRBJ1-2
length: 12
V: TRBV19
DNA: TGTGCCAGTACTGGGAGATACTATGGCTACACCTTC
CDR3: CASTGRYYGYTF

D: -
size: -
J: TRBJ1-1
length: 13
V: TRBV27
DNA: TGTGCCAGCAGTCGGAGGGTCGACACTGAAGCTTTCTTT
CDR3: CASSRRVDTEAFF

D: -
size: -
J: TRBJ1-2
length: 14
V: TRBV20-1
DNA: TGCAGTGCTAGTGGCCGGGGGTCTAACTATGGCTACACCTTC
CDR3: CSASGRGSNYGYTF

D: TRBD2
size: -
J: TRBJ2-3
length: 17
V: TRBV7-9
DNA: TGTGCCAGCAGCCATACCCTGACTAGCGGGGGGCAAGATACGCAGTATTTT
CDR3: CASSHTLTSGGQDTQYF

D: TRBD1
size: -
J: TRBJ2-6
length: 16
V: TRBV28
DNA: TGTGCCAGCGGCGGGACAGGCATCTCTGGGGCCAACGTCCTGACTTTC
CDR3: CASGGTGISGANVLTF

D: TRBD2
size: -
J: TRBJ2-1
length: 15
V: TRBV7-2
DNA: TGTGCCAGCAGCTCCTCGGGAGGGACCTACAATGAGCAGTTCTTC
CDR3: CASSSSGGTYNEQFF

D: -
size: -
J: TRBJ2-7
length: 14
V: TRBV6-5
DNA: TGTGCCAGCAGTTACTCGGGGGGGGCCCATGAGCAGTACTTC
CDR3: CASSYSGGAHEQYF

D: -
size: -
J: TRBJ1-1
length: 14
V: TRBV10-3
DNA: TGTGCCACCGTTTCGGGAGGGGGAAGCACTGAAGCTTTCTTT
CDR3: CATVSGGGSTEAFF

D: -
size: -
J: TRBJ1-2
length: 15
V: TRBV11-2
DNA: TGTGCCAGCAGCTACCGGCTAGGGGGAAGCGATGGCTACACCTTC
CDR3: CASSYRLGGSDGYTF

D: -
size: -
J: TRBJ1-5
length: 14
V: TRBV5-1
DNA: TGCGCCAGCAGCTTGGGACAGGTAGATCAGCCCCAGCATTTT
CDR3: CASSLGQVDQPQHF

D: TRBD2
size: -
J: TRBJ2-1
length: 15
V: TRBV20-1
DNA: TGCAGTGCTAGTGACGCTAGCGGGGGGGGGAAAGGGCAGTTCTTC
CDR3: CSASDASGGGKGQFF

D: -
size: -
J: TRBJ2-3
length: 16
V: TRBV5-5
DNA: TGTGCCAGCAGCTTAAACCCACAGGGCCGCACAGATACGCAGTATTTT
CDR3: CASSLNPQGRTDTQYF

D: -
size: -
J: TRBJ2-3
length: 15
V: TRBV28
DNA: TGTGCCAGCAGTTTAGGCGGGGTTAAGTCAGATACGCAGTATTTT
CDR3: CASSLGGVKSDTQYF

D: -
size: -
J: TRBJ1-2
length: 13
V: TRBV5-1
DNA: TGCGCCAGCAGCCCCGACATCAACTATGGCTACACCTTC
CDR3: CASSPDINYGYTF

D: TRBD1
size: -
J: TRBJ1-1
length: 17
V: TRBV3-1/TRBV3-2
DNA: TGTGCCAGCAGGGACCGTTCAGGGGACAGGCGAAACACTGAAGCTTTCTTT
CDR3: CASRDRSGDRRNTEAFF

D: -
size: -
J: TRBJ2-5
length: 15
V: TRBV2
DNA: TGTGCCAGCAGTGGTCCGGGGGGCCCGGAGGAGACCCAGTACTTC
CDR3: CASSGPGGPEETQYF

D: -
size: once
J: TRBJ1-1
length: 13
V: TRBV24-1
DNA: TGTGCCACCAGTGGAGGAGCTAACACTGAAGCTTTCTTT
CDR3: CATSGGANTEAFF

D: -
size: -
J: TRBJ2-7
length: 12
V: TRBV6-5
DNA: TGTGCCAGCAGAGAGGGCTCCTACGAGCAGTACTTC
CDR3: CASREGSYEQYF

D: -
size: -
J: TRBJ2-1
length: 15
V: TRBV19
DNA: TGTGCCAGTAGAAAGTTAGGGAGCTCCTACAATGAGCAGTTCTTC
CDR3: CASRKLGSSYNEQFF

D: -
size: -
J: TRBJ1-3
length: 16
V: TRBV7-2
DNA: TGTGCCAGCAGCTTAGTTTTCGCAGACTCTGGAAACACCATATATTTT
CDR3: CASSLVFADSGNTIYF

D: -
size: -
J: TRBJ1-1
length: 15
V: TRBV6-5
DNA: TGTGCCAGCAGTCCTCTTCGGGGTAAGAACACTGAAGCTTTCTTT
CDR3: CASSPLRGKNTEAFF

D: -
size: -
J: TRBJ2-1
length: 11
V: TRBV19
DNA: TGTGCTGGGGGGACCTACAATGAGCAGTTCTTC
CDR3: CAGGTYNEQFF

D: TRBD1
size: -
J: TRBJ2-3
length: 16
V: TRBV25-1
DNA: TGTGCCAGCGTCCAAGGGGACAGGGGGAATACAGATACGCAGTATTTT
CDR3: CASVQGDRGNTDTQYF

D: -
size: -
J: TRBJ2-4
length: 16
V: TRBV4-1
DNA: TGCGCCAGCAGCCCTAAACAGGGATGGAGCAAAAACATTCAGTACTTC
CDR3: CASSPKQGWSKNIQYF

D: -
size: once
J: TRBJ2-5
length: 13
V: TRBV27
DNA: TGTGCCAGCAGTTTATGGAGTGGAGAGACCCAGTACTTC
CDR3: CASSLWSGETQYF

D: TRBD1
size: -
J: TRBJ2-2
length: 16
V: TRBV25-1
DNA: TGTGCCAGCAGTGACCCGGGACAGGGGCACACCGGGGAGCTGTTTTTT
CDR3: CASSDPGQGHTGELFF

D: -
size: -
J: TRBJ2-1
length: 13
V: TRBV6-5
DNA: TGTGCCAGCAGGCACCATCCCGCGAATGAGCAGTTCTTC
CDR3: CASRHHPANEQFF

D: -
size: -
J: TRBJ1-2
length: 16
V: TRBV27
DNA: TGTGCCAGCAGTACCATGCGGGGGGCGCCGGGCTATGGCTACACCTTC
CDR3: CASSTMRGAPGYGYTF

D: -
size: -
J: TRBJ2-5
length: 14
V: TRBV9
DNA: TGTGCCAGCAGCGTAGGGGGGGGGCGGCAGACCCAGTACTTC
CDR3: CASSVGGGRQTQYF

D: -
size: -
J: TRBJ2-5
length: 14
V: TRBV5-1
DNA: TGCGCCAGCAGCTTGGACAGCTTCCAAGAGACCCAGTACTTC
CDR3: CASSLDSFQETQYF

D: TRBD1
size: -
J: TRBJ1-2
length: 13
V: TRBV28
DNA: TGTGCCAGCAGTCGACAGGGCGATTCGGGCTACACCTTC
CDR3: CASSRQGDSGYTF

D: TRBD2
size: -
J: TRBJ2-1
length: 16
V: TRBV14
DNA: TGTGCCAGCAGCCATCGGTCGGGGGGGCCTCGGAATGAGCAGTTCTTC
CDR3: CASSHRSGGPRNEQFF

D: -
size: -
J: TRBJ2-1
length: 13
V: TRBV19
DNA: TGTGCCAGTAGAAGGGGGAGGGACAATGAGCAGTTCTTC
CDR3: CASRRGRDNEQFF

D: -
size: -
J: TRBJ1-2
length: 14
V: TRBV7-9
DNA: TGTGCCAGCATCTTCGCAGGATCCGTACATGGCTACACCTTC
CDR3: CASIFAGSVHGYTF

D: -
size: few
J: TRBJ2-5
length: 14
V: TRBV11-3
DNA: TGTGCCAGCAGCTTAGGGACAGCCCAAGAGACCCAGTACTTC
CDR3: CASSLGTAQETQYF

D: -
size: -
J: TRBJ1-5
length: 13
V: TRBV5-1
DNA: TGCGCCAGCAGCGTCACAGGGCCGGAGCCCCAGCATTTT
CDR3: CASSVTGPEPQHF

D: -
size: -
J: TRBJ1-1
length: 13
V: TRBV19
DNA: TGTGCCAGTAGTATGGTGGCGGGTACTGAAGCTTTCTTT
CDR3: CASSMVAGTEAFF

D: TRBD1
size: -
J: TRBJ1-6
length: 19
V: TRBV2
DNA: TGTGCCAGCAGTGACGGACAGGATCAGTGGAGCTCCTATAATTCACCCCTCCACTTT
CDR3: CASSDGQDQWSSYNSPLHF

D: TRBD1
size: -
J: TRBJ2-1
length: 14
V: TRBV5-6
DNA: TGTGCCAGCAGCCAGGGACAGTATACAACTGAGCAGTTCTTC
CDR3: CASSQGQYTTEQFF

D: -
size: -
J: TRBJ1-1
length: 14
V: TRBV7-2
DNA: TGTGCCAGCAGCTTAGCCGGAGAGAACACTGAAGCTTTCTTT
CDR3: CASSLAGENTEAFF

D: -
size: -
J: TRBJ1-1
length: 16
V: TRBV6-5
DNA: TGTGCCAGCAGTTCCTTCGGGGGAGGTGGGAACACTGAAGCTTTCTTT
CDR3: CASSSFGGGGNTEAFF

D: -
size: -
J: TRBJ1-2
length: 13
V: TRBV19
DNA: TGTGCCAGTAGTATAAACCCCGCGGAGCGCTACACCTTC
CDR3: CASSINPAERYTF

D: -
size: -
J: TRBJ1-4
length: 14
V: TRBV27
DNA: TGTGCCAGCAGATACGGGGGGACTAATGAAAAACTGTTTTTT
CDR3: CASRYGGTNEKLFF

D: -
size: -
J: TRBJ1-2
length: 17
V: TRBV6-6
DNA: TGTGCCAGCAGTCTGACCCCCCGGGAGTTAGCTAACTATGGCTACACCTTC
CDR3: CASSLTPRELANYGYTF

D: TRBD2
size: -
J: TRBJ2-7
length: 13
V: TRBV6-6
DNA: TGTGCCAGCAGTTACAGGGACTATTACGAGCAGTACTTC
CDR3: CASSYRDYYEQYF

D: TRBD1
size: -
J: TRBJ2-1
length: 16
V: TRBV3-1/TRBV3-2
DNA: TGTGCCAGCAGCCCCTCAGGGGGTCTAGGCTACAATGAGCAGTTCTTC
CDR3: CASSPSGGLGYNEQFF

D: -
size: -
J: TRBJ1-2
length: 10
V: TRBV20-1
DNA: TGCAGTGCCGGGGAGGTCGGCTACACCTTC
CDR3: CSAGEVGYTF